Reported below is one TCR beta chain. This sample was taken from a study of radiation and T cells in renal cell carcinoma. Data came from immunoSEQ multiplex PCR; TCRdb stores just in-frame clones and leaves some out. Here the sample spans about 86,000 clones, about 82% being singletons. This sample's time point: blood 4 weeks post-SBRT, at nephrectomy. Treatment of the sample: 15 Gy SBRT to primary tumor, nephrectomy 4 weeks later. Nephrectomy followed 15 Gy stereotactic body radiation by 4 weeks. The tumor was a clear cell renal cell carcinoma. In germline, CDR1 is MGHDK, CDR2 SYGVNS. The CDR3 consists of 15 residues. After removal of 4 bases from V and 2 bases from J, the junction contained 4 bases not matched to a gene.

The V and J genes are TRBV25-1 and TRBJ2-3, with TRBD2 identical over 9 bases. This TCR was sampled from a man over 45 with renal cell carcinoma. The input for sequencing was blood, taken from a patient whose treatment included radiotherapy and nephrectomy. Written as DNA, the CDR3 is TGTGCCAGCAGTGCCGCTAGCGGGAACACAGATACGCAGTATTTT. This translates into CASSAASGNTDTQYF.